This TCR beta chain was profiled in a study of blood T cell repertoires in COVID-19 (dated by TCRdb to 2020 to 2022). About the study as a whole: Collaborator samples came from the United States, Italy and Spain and covered acute and convalescent phases of COVID-19. The samples were drawn from the first 160 participants of the ongoing ImmuneRACE study and from 1,254 subjects provided by 6 global collaborators. Where HLA class I and class II types were available, the types were taken from metadata supplied by the sample provider, not from assay-based typing. The repertoires were released in a freely available public database intended as a resource for research on the immune response to SARS-CoV-2. The material from the prospective study consisted of cDNA or gDNA derived from T cells, B-cell-depleted T cells, or PBMCs. Subjects who had been exposed to COVID-19, were actively infected with it, or had recovered from it provided the deeply sampled blood TCRbeta repertoires that made up the dataset. The sample metadata nearly always contained a de-identified subject ID, COVID-19 status, age in years and sex. The paper's findings and limits, for the study overall: The quantity of clinical and demographic metadata differed by source and by participant and was supplied without curation.

TCRbeta CDR3 regions were amplified from genomic DNA by means of the immunoSEQ Assay, a bias-controlled multiplex PCR. The paper's processing steps were these. Within the assay, amplification of reference gene primers was used to estimate how many nucleated cells each sample contained. To quantify the absolute abundance of each unique TCRbeta CDR3 rearrangement, sequence reads were collapsed and filtered. For each sample, productive Simpson clonality was calculated as the square root of Simpson's diversity index across productive rearrangements. TCRdb's version of the immuneACCESS table is confined to in-frame rearrangements and falls short of the full clone set. An unresolved V gene accounts for under half of the shortfall where checked; the remainder is of unknown origin. V, J and clone size are those of that table, while D and trimming were read from the DNA. A total of about 40,000 clones appear in this sample, 80% to 90% of them only once. The ten largest account for 7% to 9% of the sample.

The collaborating institutions used their own protocols to collect whole blood in K2EDTA tubes. For TCRbeta analysis, collaborators shipped samples as frozen whole blood, isolated PBMCs, or DNA extracted from either of those sample types. V is reduced by 5 bases and J by 8 bases, leaving a spacing of 9 bases between them. Including cysteine and phenylalanine, the CDR3 has 11 amino acids. CDR3 DNA is the only sequence kept; it has 33 bases, read in frame from the first base. CDR1 and CDR2, per the germline V gene (reference sequence), are LNHDA and SQIVND. As regards this clone: Its cognate antigen has yet to be identified. Base qualities are not recorded, but no much larger clone differs from it by a single base.

The rearranged chain carries TRBV19 and TRBJ1-2, with the D gene too uncertain to name. The sequenced material came from peripheral blood. The TCR was taken from a woman in her 70s with acute or convalescent COVID-19. The DNA sequence is TGTGCCAGTAGTGTACAATGGGGCTACACCTTC. Its coded protein is CASSVQWGYTF.